What follows is one T cell receptor beta chain and its context. The data were taken from a study of T cell responses to AZD1222 COVID-19 vaccine. Assay: immunoSEQ multiplex PCR; the TCRdb copy retains only in-frame clones and omits some. The sample contains about 220,000 clones, 90% to 95% of which appear only once. V gave up 1 base and J gave up 6 bases, with 10 bases separating them. Germline CDR1 and CDR2: SEHNR and FQNEAQ (reference sequence). CDR3 length equals 15 residues. The chain joins TRBV7-9 to TRBJ1-6, with D tentatively TRBD1 (5 bases). Material: peripheral blood, obtained on day 0 of MenACWY control vaccination. This sequence originates from an adult in good health. CDR3: CASSLGGHSNSPLHF. CDR3 sequence (DNA): TGTGCCAGCAGCTTAGGGGGCCACAGTAATTCACCCCTCCACTTT.